These 5 T cell receptor beta chains came from one sample sequenced in a study of CD8 T cells in ankylosing spondylitis. TCRdb reprocessed the 5' RACE reads via MiXCR and lists one record per CDR3 protein. The table has 250,000 to 350,000 distinct CDR3 sequences, less than 25% seen once. The source material was blood, either unsorted or a sorted T cell fraction (not recorded which). These receptors all come from a female donor with ankylosing spondylitis or in good health (not recorded which).

With regard to this clonotype: In this CDR3 the conserved last residue, phenylalanine or tryptophan, is missing, so a read error is likely. This chain connects TRBV6-2 or TRBV6-3 to TRBJ2-1; tentative D call: TRBD2 (5 bases). The germline V and J ends were trimmed by 3 bases and 8 bases, with 11 bases remaining between them. CDR1 is MNHEY, CDR2 SVGEGT, per germline. CDR3 length: 13 amino acids. The CDR3 coding sequence is TGTGCCAGCAGTTATCAACTAGGGTATGAGCAGTTCTCC. Its translation is CASSYQLGYEQFS.

The sample holds a few counts of this clonotype. The chain links TRBV6-1 to TRBJ2-1; 7 bases agree with TRBD2. V shed 5 bases, J shed 5 bases, and the junction held 18 bases outside the gene matches. The CDR3 sequence is 18 residues long. Germline V lookup: CDR1 MNHNS, CDR2 SASEGT. The CDR3 DNA reads as TGTGCCAGCAGTCGACCTCCCATGAGCGGGATTCAAAACAATGAGCAGTTCTTC. It codes for CASSRPPMSGIQNNEQFF.

The J gene is TRBJ1-5, the V gene TRBV24-1, with D uncertain. The V end was cut by 3 bases, the J end by 0 bases, with 5 bases between. CDR1 is KGHDR and CDR2 is SFDVKD in the germline V gene. The CDR3 has 14 residues. The CDR3 nucleotides read TGTGCCACCAGTGATGTAGATAGCAATCAGCCCCAGCATTTT. Protein product: CATSDVDSNQPQHF.

The chain is built from TRBV18 and TRBJ1-5; D ambiguous. Trimming stripped 2 bases from V and 3 bases from J, with 11 bases between. Germline V CDR1 and CDR2: KGHSH, LQKENI. The CDR3 consists of 15 residues. The CDR3 nucleotides are TGTGCCAGCTCACCAGGAGGCCAGCCCAATCAGCCCCAGCATTTT. Protein sequence: CASSPGGQPNQPQHF.

The rearrangement links TRBV7-8 to TRBJ2-5, with 7 nucleotides matching TRBD1. CDR3 size: 17 residues. In germline, CDR1 is SGHVS, CDR2 FQNEAQ. Trimming removed 5 bases from V and 4 bases from J; junction bases left unmatched: 16. CDR3 amino acids: CASSPHRDRRVAETQYF. CDR3 DNA sequence: TGTGCCAGCAGCCCCCACCGGGACAGAAGAGTGGCAGAGACCCAGTACTTC.